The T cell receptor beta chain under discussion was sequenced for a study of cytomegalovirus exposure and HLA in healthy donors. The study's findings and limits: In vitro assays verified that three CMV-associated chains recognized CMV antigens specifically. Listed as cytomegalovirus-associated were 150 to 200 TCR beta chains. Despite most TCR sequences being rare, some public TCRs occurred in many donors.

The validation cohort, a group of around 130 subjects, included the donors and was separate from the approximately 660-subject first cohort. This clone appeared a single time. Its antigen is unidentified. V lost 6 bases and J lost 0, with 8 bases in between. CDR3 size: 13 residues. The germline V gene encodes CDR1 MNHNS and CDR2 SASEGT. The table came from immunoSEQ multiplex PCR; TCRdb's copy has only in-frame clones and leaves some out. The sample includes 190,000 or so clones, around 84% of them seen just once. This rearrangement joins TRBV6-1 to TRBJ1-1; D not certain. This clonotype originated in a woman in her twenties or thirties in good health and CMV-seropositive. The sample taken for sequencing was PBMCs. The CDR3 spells CASREQLNTEAFF. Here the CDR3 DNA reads TGTGCCAGCAGGGAACAGTTGAACACTGAAGCTTTCTTT.